This is a list of T cell receptor beta chains from one sample in a study of shared clonotypes between healthy human individuals. The data were produced by immunoSEQ multiplex PCR, yet TCRdb's version contains in-frame clones alone and is incomplete. The sample lists around 500,000 clones; around 85% were seen once. Material for sequencing was PBMCs. Every receptor here comes from a woman aged 40-49 years in good health. Some clones in this sample may be carry-over from other donors' samples. Each CDR3 is given with its conserved first and last residue. A D gene is named only where the DNA matches it firmly. Clone sizes are given selectively: once, few, many, or a class where the clone is expanded.

CDR3 protein: CAWSRGSYGYTF
CDR3 DNA: TGTGCCTGGAGTAGGGGGAGCTATGGCTACACCTTC
J gene: TRBJ1-2
clone size: NA
D gene: NA
V gene: TRBV30

CDR3 protein: CAISPGLAAGELFF
CDR3 DNA: TGTGCCATCAGTCCGGGACTAGCCGCCGGGGAGCTGTTTTTT
J gene: TRBJ2-2
clone size: few
D gene: TRBD2
V gene: TRBV10-3

CDR3 protein: CASSPRGPGNTIYF
CDR3 DNA: TGTGCCAGTAGTCCCAGGGGGCCCGGAAACACCATATATTTT
J gene: TRBJ1-3
clone size: NA
D gene: TRBD1
V gene: TRBV19

CDR3 protein: CASSYSWTGREKLFF
CDR3 DNA: TGCGCCAGCAGCTACTCCTGGACAGGGCGGGAAAAACTGTTTTTT
J gene: TRBJ1-4
clone size: NA
D gene: TRBD1
V gene: TRBV4-3

CDR3 protein: CASSSGQGYEKLFF
CDR3 DNA: TGTGCCAGCAGCTCAGGACAGGGATATGAAAAACTGTTTTTT
J gene: TRBJ1-4
clone size: NA
D gene: TRBD1
V gene: TRBV7-9

CDR3 protein: CAWSLEGDQPQHF
CDR3 DNA: TGTGCCTGGAGCCTGGAGGGAGATCAGCCCCAGCATTTT
J gene: TRBJ1-5
clone size: few
D gene: NA
V gene: TRBV30

CDR3 protein: CASKWDTNTGELFF
CDR3 DNA: TGCGCCAGCAAGTGGGACACCAACACCGGGGAGCTGTTTTTT
J gene: TRBJ2-2
clone size: NA
D gene: NA
V gene: TRBV10-2

CDR3 protein: CASSATGTRDYEQYF
CDR3 DNA: TGTGCCAGCAGTGCTACCGGGACTAGAGACTACGAGCAGTACTTC
J gene: TRBJ2-7
clone size: NA
D gene: TRBD2
V gene: TRBV27

CDR3 protein: CATSRAGNQNIQYF
CDR3 DNA: TGTGCCACCAGCAGAGCCGGGAACCAAAACATTCAGTACTTC
J gene: TRBJ2-4
clone size: NA
D gene: NA
V gene: TRBV15

CDR3 protein: CASSVDVSNYGYTF
CDR3 DNA: TGTGCCAGCAGCGTAGACGTCTCTAACTATGGCTACACCTTC
J gene: TRBJ1-2
clone size: NA
D gene: NA
V gene: TRBV9

CDR3 protein: CASSFRGLSYEQYF
CDR3 DNA: TGCGCCAGCAGCTTTAGGGGCCTCTCCTACGAGCAGTACTTC
J gene: TRBJ2-7
clone size: NA
D gene: NA
V gene: TRBV5-1

CDR3 protein: CASSQAWSDSYNEQFF
CDR3 DNA: TGCGCCAGCAGCCAAGCTTGGTCGGATTCCTACAATGAGCAGTTCTTC
J gene: TRBJ2-1
clone size: NA
D gene: NA
V gene: TRBV4-1

CDR3 protein: CASSPIPGAGSPYEQYF
CDR3 DNA: TGTGCCAGCAGCCCGATCCCCGGGGCAGGGTCACCCTACGAGCAGTACTTC
J gene: TRBJ2-7
clone size: NA
D gene: NA
V gene: TRBV27

CDR3 protein: CASSQPGGRKTQYF
CDR3 DNA: TGCGCCAGCAGCCAACCAGGGGGTAGGAAGACCCAGTACTTC
J gene: TRBJ2-5
clone size: NA
D gene: TRBD1
V gene: TRBV4-1

CDR3 protein: CASSFWGRDEKLFF
CDR3 DNA: TGCGCCAGCAGCTTCTGGGGGCGAGATGAAAAACTGTTTTTT
J gene: TRBJ1-4
clone size: NA
D gene: NA
V gene: TRBV5-1

CDR3 protein: CAMKPSDFSGNTIYF
CDR3 DNA: TGTGCCATGAAACCCAGTGATTTCTCTGGAAACACCATATATTTT
J gene: TRBJ1-3
clone size: NA
D gene: NA
V gene: TRBV10-3

CDR3 protein: CASYEGVPNTEAFF
CDR3 DNA: TGTGCCAGCTACGAAGGGGTACCGAACACTGAAGCTTTCTTT
J gene: TRBJ1-1
clone size: NA
D gene: NA
V gene: TRBV28

CDR3 protein: CASSLNIVAGPNYGYTF
CDR3 DNA: TGTGCCAGCAGTTTAAATATAGTGGCAGGGCCTAACTATGGCTACACCTTC
J gene: TRBJ1-2
clone size: NA
D gene: NA
V gene: TRBV28

CDR3 protein: CASRMAGGGPEYEQYF
CDR3 DNA: TGCGCCAGCAGAATGGCCGGGGGAGGGCCGGAATACGAGCAGTACTTC
J gene: TRBJ2-7
clone size: once
D gene: TRBD2
V gene: TRBV5-1

CDR3 protein: CASSLEATEIDTQYF
CDR3 DNA: TGCGCCAGCAGCTTGGAAGCGACAGAAATAGATACGCAGTATTTT
J gene: TRBJ2-3
clone size: few
D gene: NA
V gene: TRBV5-1

CDR3 protein: CASSVGTPKDTQYF
CDR3 DNA: TGTGCCAGTAGTGTAGGAACTCCTAAGGATACGCAGTATTTT
J gene: TRBJ2-3
clone size: many
D gene: NA
V gene: TRBV19

CDR3 protein: CASSRTGGGLTPANYGYTF
CDR3 DNA: TGTGCCAGCAGCAGAACAGGGGGCGGCTTAACCCCTGCTAACTATGGCTACACCTTC
J gene: TRBJ1-2
clone size: many
D gene: TRBD1
V gene: TRBV7-2

CDR3 protein: CASSHRGRAGVAQETQYF
CDR3 DNA: TGTGCCAGCAGCCACCGGGGCCGTGCGGGAGTGGCCCAAGAGACCCAGTACTTC
J gene: TRBJ2-5
clone size: NA
D gene: TRBD2
V gene: TRBV7-8

CDR3 protein: CSVELAGTYEQYF
CDR3 DNA: TGCAGCGTTGAGCTAGCGGGGACCTACGAGCAGTACTTC
J gene: TRBJ2-7
clone size: NA
D gene: TRBD2
V gene: TRBV29-1

CDR3 protein: CASSEAPPGANVLTF
CDR3 DNA: TGTGCCAGCAGTGAAGCGCCCCCTGGGGCCAACGTCCTGACTTTC
J gene: TRBJ2-6
clone size: NA
D gene: NA
V gene: TRBV6-1

CDR3 protein: CASSFRGDRANPLANEQYF
CDR3 DNA: TGTGCCAGCAGTTTTCGTGGGGACAGGGCCAACCCATTAGCTAACGAGCAGTACTTC
J gene: TRBJ2-7
clone size: NA
D gene: TRBD1
V gene: TRBV27

CDR3 protein: CAISAGVNSNQPQHF
CDR3 DNA: TGTGCCATCAGTGCGGGGGTAAATAGCAATCAGCCCCAGCATTTT
J gene: TRBJ1-5
clone size: few
D gene: NA
V gene: TRBV10-3

CDR3 protein: CASSEDASGRAFHSYEQYF
CDR3 DNA: TGTGCCAGCAGTGAAGATGCTAGCGGGAGGGCCTTTCACAGCTACGAGCAGTACTTC
J gene: TRBJ2-7
clone size: NA
D gene: TRBD2
V gene: TRBV6-1

CDR3 protein: CASSIGAGGWGNEQFF
CDR3 DNA: TGTGCCAGCAGCATTGGGGCGGGAGGTTGGGGCAATGAGCAGTTCTTC
J gene: TRBJ2-1
clone size: NA
D gene: TRBD2
V gene: TRBV7-2

CDR3 protein: CASSLGDRDHEQYF
CDR3 DNA: TGTGCCAGCAGCTTGGGGGACAGGGACCATGAGCAGTACTTC
J gene: TRBJ2-7
clone size: NA
D gene: TRBD1
V gene: TRBV5-1

CDR3 protein: CASSPRDVPYGYTF
CDR3 DNA: TGTGCCAGCAGCCCACGGGACGTCCCCTATGGCTACACCTTC
J gene: TRBJ1-2
clone size: NA
D gene: NA
V gene: TRBV7-2